The text below deals with one T cell receptor (beta chain). Its antigen is unknown. Libraries were prepared by immunoSEQ multiplex PCR; TCRdb keeps only in-frame clonotypes and omits some of them. The table shows about 1.5 million clones, with approximately 98% occurring only once. This entry is derived from a study of shared clonotypes between healthy human individuals. On the study more broadly: Each donor's CD8 memory used one plate, CD8 naive two, each CD4 subset three. General study results and limits: Clonotype sharing across donors was expected to vary with sequencing depth. Non-shared clonotypes had lower generation probabilities than those shared by all four donors.

The CDR3 is 13 amino acids. V was cut by 6 bases and J by 7 bases, with 13 bases left in between. Germline loops: CDR1 MDHEN, CDR2 SYDVKM. The rearrangement links TRBV28 to TRBJ2-1, with D perhaps matching TRBD2 (6 bases). What was sequenced was naive CD4+ T cells sorted from blood. Subset specified: CD45RA+ positively selected. This sequence originates from a young man in good health. CDR3 coding DNA: TGTGCCAGCAGGCGAGGGGCGGGAAATGAGCAGTTCTTC. Translating it yields CASRRGAGNEQFF.